This T cell receptor (beta chain) was obtained from a study of shared clonotypes between healthy human individuals (dated by TCRdb to the early 2020s). Study-level background: Three men and a couple of women, aged 18 to 49 years, made up the cohort. For each donor, three plates each were used for CD4 naive and CD4 memory, two plates were used for CD8 naive, and one plate was used for CD8 memory. To estimate repertoire size and how much clonotype sharing occurs between individuals, the study deeply sequenced the blood TCR repertoires of 4 to 6 healthy adults. Different laboratories and diverse techniques were used to prepare libraries and sequence TCR repertoires, to increase sequencing depth and limit assay-specific biases. Between about 0.85 and 10 billion PBMCs per donor were obtained by leukapheresis.

The donors were healthy, HIV-negative adults with no recently reported acute infections or vaccinations. Only Caucasian adults living in Nashville, Tennessee, USA were represented among the donors. CD4+ T cells were enriched by magnetic negative selection; naive cells were then positively selected on CD45RA, and the negative fraction formed the memory subset. Blood was obtained by leukapheresis, after which PBMCs were separated by Ficoll-Histopaque density gradient centrifugation and cryopreserved in liquid nitrogen vapor phase. Analytical flow cytometry was used to check the purity and quantity of every magnetically sorted T cell population. From each sorted fraction, genomic DNA was isolated and quantified by UV absorbance on a Nanodrop 2000c. In regard to this clone: There is no known antigen for this receptor. No much larger clone exists at a distance of one base, and base qualities are not known.

CDR1 and CDR2 were assigned from the germline V gene as SGHTA and FQGNSA. V loses 1 base at its end and J loses 3 bases; junction bases beyond the gene matches: 5. The CDR3 runs 17 amino acids, cysteine and phenylalanine included. Left in the record is the CDR3 DNA by itself, 51 bases read in frame from the first base. Using the deep immunoSEQ assay, TCR CDR3 regions were amplified from genomic DNA by multiplex PCR. Extracted genomic DNA from each cell subset was spread evenly across all wells of several immunoSEQ 96-well plates, with each plate serving as a replicate. For sorted subsets, each replicate PCR was loaded with 200 ng genomic DNA, equivalent to 30,000 or so T cell genomes. Purified libraries were quantified with a Qubit 3.0 fluorometer, sized on a Bioanalyzer 2100, and re-quantified with the KAPA Library Quantification kit. Every immunoSEQ 96-well plate was sequenced on a dedicated single-read 150-cycle Illumina NextSeq 550 flow cell. Concerning the study's data processing: The immunoSEQ output contained only junctional sequences without quality scores, so filtering could not match that applied to full-length reads. Sequences were annotated with PyIR, a Python wrapper for IgBLAST v1.9, and V/J genes and CDR3 were assigned using IMGT germline references. Reads were filtered out if the reads had weak V/J assignments (E-value above 1e-6), no CDR3, stop codons, out-of-frame junctions, or ambiguous translated residues. A V3J clonotype was defined by an identical inferred V gene, J gene, and CDR3 amino acid sequence. The percentage overlap between two repertoires was calculated by dividing the number of shared unique clonotypes by the size of the smaller repertoire. Richness of each repertoire was evaluated using RTK rarefaction, the Chao1 estimator, and Recon v2.1 estimates of unobserved clonotypes. For all TCRbeta clonotypes obtained by the gDNA method from four donors, generation probabilities were computed with OLGA. TCRdb limited this immuneACCESS table to in-frame rearrangements with V and J called. A share of clones is missing; checked studies link under half to unresolved V genes, and the rest is unexplained. V and J calls and clone size are given by that table; D and trimming were obtained from the DNA. Counted in this sample were 2,500,000 or so clones; 85% to 95% of them appeared once. In total, the top ten clones hold approximately 0.39% of the sample.

Overall study results and their limits: Pairwise subsampling indicated that sequencing depth was expected to affect the degree of clonotype sharing among donors. Clonotypes shared by all four sorted-subset donors showed higher generation probabilities than non-shared clonotypes. Even with the large sequencing depth, rarefaction of the sorted-subset datasets indicated that sequencing was incomplete. Sharing across several donors was observed for about 5% of naive CD4, 3% to 4% of naive CD8, about 2.5% of memory CD4, and about 0.39% of memory CD8 clonotypes. Larger estimated clonotype richness was generally found for naive subsets than for memory subsets. Sampling was restricted to blood, and TCR repertoires in tissue are likely to differ from TCR repertoires in blood. Because the study included a small number of donors, the genetic and exposure-history diversity represented was limited.

The rearrangement combines TRBV7-2 with TRBJ2-1; 11 of the junction bases match TRBD2. This clonotype was sampled from a man between 18 and 35 years old in good health. Some clones in this sample may be carry-over from other donors' samples. Material for sequencing was naive CD4+ T cells from PBMCs. According to the study, the label for this sample's cell subset or site signals: CD45RA+ positively selected. The CDR3 loop reads CASSLVGTSGYYNEQFF. The bases read TGTGCCAGCAGCTTAGTCGGGACTAGCGGATACTACAATGAGCAGTTCTTC.